The 28 T cell receptor delta chains given below trace back to one sample, sequenced in a study of gamma-delta T cells after stem cell transplantation. TCRdb repeated clone calling on the RT-PCR reads with CATT. The sample consists of several hundred delta-chain clones, approximately 5.4% of them appearing once. The sequenced material came from gamma-delta T cells. All receptors come from a human donor. It is not recorded whose cells these are; they may come from a transplant donor.

This clone was counted ten times or more. The likely explanation is a read error, given a far larger clone one base away. The chain joins TRDV2 to TRDJ1; TRDD3 matches at 8 bases. Germline CDR1 is GEAIGNYY and CDR2 is EKD. The CDR3 covers 15 residues. The DNA of the CDR3 is TGTGCCTGTGACACACTGGGGGCCCCTACCGATAAACCCATCTTT. Encoded protein: CACDTLGAPTDKPIF.

Of note for this clone: The protein given by TCRdb reflects a much larger clone and differs at residue 8 from this DNA's translation, likely from a read error; the protein shown is the DNA's translation. This chain connects TRDV2 to TRDJ3; TRDD3 matches at 9 bases. J lost 0 bases, V lost 1 base, and 9 bases had no gene match. The CDR3 runs to 20 residues. Germline values: CDR1 GEAIGNYY, CDR2 EKD. The CDR3 DNA follows: TGTGCCTGTGACACGTCGGGCAATGGGGGATACTCCTGGGACACCCGACAGATGTTTTTC. It encodes CACDTSGNGGYSWDTRQMFF.

This clone showed up just a few times. A read error may be the cause here, since a much bigger clone is one base away. The gene calls are TRDV2 and TRDJ1; TRDD3 aligns across 11 bases. Germline CDR1 GEAIGNYY, CDR2 EKD. This CDR3 comprises 17 residues. Trimming at V came to 4 bases and at J to 0 bases, leaving 9 bases not matched to a gene. CDR3 DNA sequence: TGTGCCTGTGAACAACTGGGGGATAGGGGGTACACCGATAAACTCATCTTT. Translation gives CACEQLGDRGYTDKLIF.

This clone was observed a few times. A far larger clone is off by one base, so a read error is likely. This chain links TRDV2 with TRDJ1; the D gene is possibly TRDD3 (5 bases). V dropped 1 base and J dropped 2 bases, with 13 bases sitting between them. The CDR3 consists of 15 residues. Looked up from germline, CDR1 is GEAIGNYY and CDR2 is EKD. CDR3 DNA sequence: TGTGCCTGTGACACACCGGGGGCCCCTACCGATAAACTCATCTTT. This encodes CACDTPGAPTDKLIF.

This clone ranks as medium-sized. TCRdb's protein, taken from a much larger clone, differs from this DNA's translation at residue 5, likely owing to a read error; the protein displayed comes from the DNA. This rearrangement joins TRDV2 to TRDJ1; 13 positions agree with TRDD3. In germline, CDR1 is GEAIGNYY, CDR2 EKD. The CDR3 loop spans 18 amino acids. V lost 3 bases to trimming and J lost 1 base; unmatched junction nucleotides: 10. This chain's CDR3 is CACDAVGTGGYATDKLIF. The CDR3 coding sequence is TGTGCCTGTGACGCCGTCGGTACTGGGGGATACGCCACCGATAAACTCATCTTT.

Points on this clone: Since a far larger clone is one base different, this is likely a read error. Distinct nucleotide sequences in the sample also encode this CDR3. The chain has TRDV2 and TRDJ3, with 12 bases aligning to TRDD3. Germline V gene lookup returns CDR1 GEAIGNYY and CDR2 EKD. V was pared by 1 base and J by 4 bases, with 10 bases of the junction left unmatched. The CDR3 runs to 20 residues. The CDR3, as DNA: TGTGCCTGTGACACGTCGGGCACTGGGGGATACTCTTGGGACACCCGACAGATGTTTTTC. Its protein is CACDTSGTGGYSWDTRQMFF.

Worth noting for this clone: The protein that TCRdb holds for this DNA derives from a much larger clone and differs from the translated DNA at residue 10, which likely indicates a read error; the protein shown here is translated from the DNA. The chain has TRDV2 and TRDJ3; 7 bases are a match to TRDD3. This CDR3 is 20 amino acids long. Per germline, CDR1 GEAIGNYY and CDR2 EKD. Trimming at V came to 1 base and at J to 0 bases, leaving 11 bases not matched to a gene. The CDR3 DNA is TGTGCCTGTGACACGTCGGGCACTGGGGTATACTCCTGGGACACCCGACAGATGTTTTTC. Translating gives CACDTSGTGVYSWDTRQMFF.

This clone came up a few times. The protein in TCRdb stems from a much larger clone and differs at residue 5 from this DNA's translation, likely a read error; here the protein is translated from the DNA. The gene calls are TRDV2 and TRDJ1; 12 bases fit TRDD3. The CDR3 length is 18 residues. V shed 3 bases, J shed 1 base, and the junction held 11 bases outside the gene matches. From germline, CDR1 is GEAIGNYY and CDR2 EKD. DNA of the CDR3: TGTGCCTGTGACTTCGTGCTGGGGGATACGCTATCCACCGATAAACTCATCTTT. Translation gives CACDFVLGDTLSTDKLIF.

This clone was detected a few times. The rearrangement links TRDV2 to TRDJ1, with 7 bases lining up with TRDD3. The ends lost 3 bases at V and 6 bases at J; junction bases unmatched: 18. The CDR3 length is 17 residues. CDR1 GEAIGNYY and CDR2 EKD come from the germline V gene. This CDR3 is CACDPVSTGVYTNKLIF. Written as DNA, the CDR3 is TGTGCCTGTGACCCGGTGTCTACTGGGGTCTACACGAATAAACTCATCTTT.

Only a few counts were recorded for this clone. The translation of this DNA and the TCRdb protein of a much larger clone differ at residue 9, probably owing to a read error; the protein shown here is translated from the DNA. As DNA, the CDR3 is TGTGCCTGTGACACGTCGGGCACTGAGGGATACTCCTGGGACACCCGACAGATGTTTTTC. Residues: CACDTSGTEGYSWDTRQMFF. The rearrangement joins TRDV2 to TRDJ3, with TRDD3 as a possible D gene (6 bases). CDR1 and CDR2 from the germline V gene are GEAIGNYY and EKD. The CDR3 contains 20 residues. The V end lost 1 base, the J end lost 0 bases, and 18 bases lay between the germline ends.

In this sample, this clone turned up a few times. A far larger clone lies a single base away; this is likely a read error. Other DNA sequences in the same sample also yield this CDR3. Written as DNA, the CDR3 is TGTGCCTGTGACCCCCTTCCTGCGGTACTGGGTAAGGAGTCACAGCCCACCGATAAGCTCATCTTT. Amino acids: CACDPLPAVLGKESQPTDKLIF. V is TRDV2 and J is TRDJ1; tentative D call: TRDD2 (7 bases). CDR3 length equals 22 residues. Per the germline V gene, CDR1 is GEAIGNYY and CDR2 is EKD.

Notes on this clone: Only one base separates this from a far larger clonotype, so it likely reflects a read error. This sample also contains other DNA sequences that code for the same CDR3. V gene TRDV2 combines with J gene TRDJ1, with TRDD3 matching 12 bases. The CDR3 is made up of 18 amino acids. Trimming took 7 bases from V and 1 from J; bases not matched to a gene: 15. The germline V gene encodes CDR1 GEAIGNYY and CDR2 EKD. The CDR3 DNA sequence: TGTGCCTGCGACCTCGTGCTGGGGGATACGCTATCCACCGATAAACTCATCTTT. Amino acid sequence: CACDLVLGDTLSTDKLIF.

Comments on this clone: The protein TCRdb gives is from a much larger clone and does not agree with this DNA's translation at residue 11, likely a read error; the protein shown here comes from the DNA. This chain joins TRDV2 and TRDJ3, with 9 bases that match TRDD3. V lost 1 base and J lost 0; bases outside the gene matches: 9. Germline assignment: CDR1 GEAIGNYY and CDR2 EKD. The CDR3 is 20 residues long. The CDR3 nucleotides read TGTGCCTGTGACACGTCGGGCACTGGGGGACACTCCTGGGACACCCGACAGATGTTTTTC. Amino acids: CACDTSGTGGHSWDTRQMFF.

With respect to this clone: Given a far larger clone just one base away, this is likely a sequencing read error. The chain couples TRDV2 to TRDJ1, with 11 bases identical to TRDD3. The CDR3 runs to 16 residues. CDR1 and CDR2 from the germline V gene are GEAIGNYY and EKD. With V trimmed by 3 bases and J by 3 bases, 8 bases remained unmatched. CDR3 region: CACDLLGDTQADKLIF. The CDR3, as DNA: TGTGCCTGTGACCTCCTGGGGGATACACAAGCCGATAAACTCATCTTT.

The chain carries TRDV1 and TRDJ1; 8 positions agree with TRDD3. The trim removed 3 bases at V and 4 bases at J, leaving 22 bases unmatched. CDR1 TSWWSYY and CDR2 QGS come from the germline V gene. The CDR3 is 20 amino acids. CDR3 sequence: CALGDPRSFAYWGPHDKLIF. DNA of the CDR3: TGTGCTCTTGGGGATCCGCGTTCCTTCGCCTACTGGGGGCCCCACGATAAACTCATCTTT.

By share of the sample, this clone is medium-sized. The J gene is TRDJ1, the V gene TRDV2; 11 bases map to TRDD3. The V gene end was trimmed by 4 bases and the J gene end by 10 bases; junction bases not matched to a gene: 16. Per germline, CDR1 GEAIGNYY and CDR2 EKD. The CDR3 extends over 16 amino acids. The CDR3 is CACEQLGDSPRKRLIF. In DNA, the CDR3 is TGTGCCTGTGAACAACTGGGGGATAGCCCTAGGAAGAGACTCATCTTT.

By its share, this clone is hyperexpanded. This sample also contains other DNA sequences that code for the same CDR3. This chain connects TRDV2 to TRDJ1, with D possibly TRDD3 on 5 matching bases. There are 20 residues in the CDR3. V lost 0 bases to trimming and J lost 0 bases, with 25 bases between them. CDR1 is GEAIGNYY, CDR2 EKD, per germline. CDR3 nucleotide sequence: TGTGCCTGTGACACCCTGGTTTTCTCCGACTTACTGGAGGACACCGATAAACTCATCTTT. Protein: CACDTLVFSDLLEDTDKLIF.

This clone was observed a handful of times. With a far larger clone one base away, a read error is the likely cause. The same CDR3 also results from other DNA sequences found in this sample. V gene TRDV2 combines with J gene TRDJ3; 11 positions match TRDD3. The CDR3 is 20 residues long. Per germline, CDR1 GEAIGNYY and CDR2 EKD. V was clipped by 1 base and J by 0 bases; unmatched bases: 7. CDR3: CACDTSGTGGYSWDTRQMFF. The DNA of the CDR3 is TGTGCCTGTGACACGTCAGGCACTGGGGGATACTCCTGGGACACCCGACAGATGTTTTTC.

Of note for this clone: A far larger clone is a single base away, which makes a read error likely. The chain couples TRDV2 to TRDJ1; perhaps TRDD2 as D (7 bases). Germline values: CDR1 GEAIGNYY, CDR2 EKD. The CDR3 is 22 amino acids. The CDR3 nucleotides are TGTGCCCGTGACCCCCTTCCTGCGGTACTGGGTAAGGAGTCACAGCCCACCGATAAACTCATCTTT. Protein sequence: CARDPLPAVLGKESQPTDKLIF.

By share, this clone counts as medium-sized. A far larger clone is off by one base, so a read error is likely. The sample has other DNA sequences that encode this CDR3 too. The chain uses TRDV2 and TRDJ3, with 10 bases fitting TRDD3. Germline CDR1 is GEAIGNYY and CDR2 is EKD. The CDR3 contains 20 residues. The CDR3 loop is CACDVLGDSRGSWDTRQMFF. Written as DNA, the CDR3 is TGTGCCTGTGACGTTCTGGGGGATAGTCGTGGCTCCTGGGACACCCGGCAGATGTTTTTC.

This clone has only a few counts. The CDR3, as DNA: TGTGCCTGTGACACACTGGGGGATAGGGGGTCCGCCCCCGATAAACTCATCTTT. It specifies CACDTLGDRGSAPDKLIF. This rearrangement joins TRDV2 to TRDJ1; 11 bases line up with TRDD3. There are 18 residues in the CDR3. Germline CDR1 reads GEAIGNYY; CDR2 reads EKD. V lost 1 base, J lost 3 bases, and 12 bases stayed unmatched.

By proportion, this clone is large (0.1 to 1%). Other DNA sequences in the sample encode the same CDR3. The chain links TRDV2 to TRDJ1; TRDD3 agrees at 10 bases. The CDR3 totals 14 residues. V dropped 3 bases and J dropped 5; count of bases not matched to a gene: 5. Germline loops: CDR1 GEAIGNYY, CDR2 EKD. CDR3 nucleotide sequence: TGTGCCTGTGACGTACTGGGGGATTCTGATAAACTCATCTTT. It encodes CACDVLGDSDKLIF.

This clone was picked up many times. A read error likely explains why the TCRdb protein, taken from a much larger clone, differs from this DNA's translation at residue 15; the protein shown is translated from the DNA. The genes are TRDV2 and TRDJ3; 12 bases align to TRDD3. This CDR3 contains 20 residues. CDR1 and CDR2 from the germline V gene are GEAIGNYY and EKD. The CDR3 nucleotides are TGTGCCTGTGACACGTCGGGCACTGGGGGATACTCCTGGGACGCCCGACAGATGTTTTTC. It translates to CACDTSGTGGYSWDARQMFF.

As regards this clone: A far larger clone is off by one base, so a read error is likely. This chain uses TRDV1 with TRDJ1; TRDD3 matches at 9 bases. Germline CDR1 and CDR2: TSWWSYY and QGS. This CDR3 spans 26 amino acids. J gave up 1 base and V 4 bases, and 37 bases lay outside the gene matches. CDR3 sequence (DNA): TGTGCTCTTGGGGCACCAAGAACGGTCCCCCACGGGAGGTTTACTGGGGGACCGAGCCCCACCGATAAACTCATCTTT. Its protein product is CALGAPRTVPHGRFTGGPSPTDKLIF.

This clone was seen a few times. It differs at one base from a far larger clone, so likely a read error. At the DNA level, this CDR3 is encoded by other sequences in the same sample as well. The chain carries TRDV2 and TRDJ1, with 13 bases fitting TRDD3. CDR1 GEAIGNYY and CDR2 EKD come from the germline V gene. The CDR3 length is 18 residues. This CDR3 is CACDTLNWGIRGPDKLIF. CDR3 nucleotides: TGCGCCTGTGACACGCTGAACTGGGGGATACGCGGTCCCGATAAACTCATCTTT.

This clone has a handful of counts. This DNA's translation and the protein TCRdb lists, from a much larger clone, do not match at residue 4, likely due to a read error; the protein shown is translated from the DNA. The CDR3 bases are TGTGCCTGTCACACCGTCGGTACTGGGGGATACGCCACCGATAAACTCATCTTT. Its translation is CACHTVGTGGYATDKLIF. V and J are TRDV2 and TRDJ1; 13 bases align to TRDD3. Per germline, CDR1 GEAIGNYY and CDR2 EKD. CDR3 length: 18 residues.

With respect to this clone: Only one base separates this from a far larger clonotype, so it likely reflects a read error. Other DNA sequences in the sample encode the same CDR3. The V and J genes are TRDV2 and TRDJ1; 13 bases map to TRDD3. The CDR3 is made up of 18 amino acids. The germline V gene encodes CDR1 GEAIGNYY and CDR2 EKD. This CDR3 is CACDTVGTGGYATDKLIF. The CDR3 nucleotides are TGTGCCTGTGACACCGTCGGTACTGGGGGATACGCCACCGATAAACTTATCTTT.

This clone is deemed large. Other DNA sequences of this sample code for an identical CDR3. The J gene is TRDJ1, the V gene TRDV2, with 7 bases that match TRDD3. Germline assignment: CDR1 GEAIGNYY and CDR2 EKD. J gave up 1 base and V 3 bases, and 7 bases lay outside the gene matches. The CDR3 spans 15 residues. DNA for the CDR3: TGTGCCTGTGACCCTCTGGGGGCCCTCACCGATAAACTCATCTTT. Its protein product is CACDPLGALTDKLIF.